These 12 T cell receptor beta chains came from one sample sequenced in a study of OX40 agonist ivuxolimab in advanced cancers. The data were produced by immunoSEQ multiplex PCR, yet TCRdb's version contains in-frame clones alone and is incomplete. Among more than 8,500 clones listed, 65% to 70% were seen once. Sequencing was performed on CD4+ or CD8+ T cells sorted from blood, taken in a trial of the OX40 agonist ivuxolimab. These receptors were taken from an adult with an advanced solid tumor such as melanoma, head and neck, liver or kidney cancer.

This clone has more than one count but fewer than ten. This sequence joins TRBV30 and TRBJ1-1; D remains ambiguous. V was trimmed by 1 base and J by 3 bases, leaving 9 bases between them. The CDR3 length is 13 residues. Germline assignment: CDR1 GTSNPN and CDR2 SVGIG (reference sequence). The CDR3 is CAWSEGVDTEAFF. The CDR3 DNA follows: TGTGCCTGGAGTGAAGGCGTTGACACTGAAGCTTTCTTT.

The chain is built from TRBV4-1 and TRBJ2-3, with 12 bases aligning to TRBD2. The germline V gene encodes CDR1 MGHRA and CDR2 YSYEKL. The CDR3 contains 15 residues. V shed 3 bases, J shed 4 bases, and the junction held 2 bases outside the gene matches. The chain's CDR3 is CASSQTSGSADTQYF. The CDR3 bases are TGCGCCAGCAGCCAGACTAGCGGGAGCGCAGATACGCAGTATTTT.

This chain links TRBV4-1 with TRBJ2-1; a weak D match, TRBD2 (6 bases). The germline V gene encodes CDR1 MGHRA and CDR2 YSYEKL. V lost 0 bases and J lost 6, with 12 bases in between. This CDR3 is 15 amino acids long. The CDR3 region is CASSQESGAVNEQFF. The CDR3 region has the DNA TGCGCCAGCAGCCAAGAATCGGGAGCAGTCAATGAGCAGTTCTTC.

V usage is TRBV7-2 and J usage is TRBJ2-1, with D perhaps given as TRBD1 or TRBD2 (5 bases each). This CDR3 contains 15 residues. Germline values: CDR1 SGHTA, CDR2 FQGNSA. V dropped 5 bases and J dropped 3 bases, with 14 bases sitting between them. The DNA for the CDR3 is TGTGCCAGCAGCCCCACCCGGGACGACTACAATGAGCAGTTCTTC. It yields the protein CASSPTRDDYNEQFF. Full variable domain (missing parts from reference TRBV7-2 and TRBJ2-1): GAGVSQSPSNKVTEKGKDVELRCDPISGHTALYWYRQSLGQGLEFLIYFQGNSAPDKSGLPSDRFSAERTGGSVSTLTIQRTQQEDSAVYLCASSPTRDDYNEQFFGPGTRLTVL.

The chain combines TRBV7-2 with TRBJ2-1, with TRBD2 matching over 14 bases. CDR1 and CDR2 from the germline V gene are SGHTA and FQGNSA. CDR3 length equals 16 residues. Losses at the gene ends were 2 bases for V and 7 bases for J; bases not matched to a gene: 4. The DNA for the CDR3 is TGTGCCAGCAGCTTACTAGGGACTAGCGGGAGAAATGAGCAGTTCTTC. This translates into CASSLLGTSGRNEQFF.

This clone was picked up a small number of times. This sequence joins TRBV7-6 and TRBJ1-1; no clear D gene. The CDR3 contains 14 residues. The germline V and J ends were trimmed by 2 bases and 2 bases, with 9 bases remaining between them. Germline V gene data show CDR1 as SGHVS and CDR2 as FNYEAQ. Here the CDR3 DNA reads TGTGCCAGCAGCTTAAGTCCGGTAAACACTGAAGCTTTCTTT. Amino acids: CASSLSPVNTEAFF.

In this sample, this clone turned up a few times. The chain recombines TRBV5-6 with TRBJ2-3, with a tentative D call TRBD1 (5 bases). There are 15 residues in the CDR3. V was cut by 1 base and J by 4 bases, with 13 bases left in between. The germline CDR1 and CDR2 sequences are SGHDT and YYEEEE. CDR3 sequence reads: CASSLRYLGADTQYF. The CDR3 region has the DNA TGTGCCAGCAGCTTGCGTTACCTAGGGGCAGATACGCAGTATTTT.

V is TRBV9 and J is TRBJ1-1; D remains unclear. The CDR3 has 14 amino acids. With 4 bases removed from V and 3 bases from J, the gap between germline ends came to 13 bases. Germline V gives CDR1 SGDLS, CDR2 YYNGEE. Here the CDR3 DNA reads TGTGCCAGCAGCCCCTTTTGGACGGACACTGAAGCTTTCTTT. It specifies CASSPFWTDTEAFF. Combining the CDR3 with reference TRBV9 and TRBJ1-1 gives the whole variable domain DSGVTQTPKHLITATGQRVTLRCSPRSGDLSVYWYQQSLDQGLQFLIQYYNGEERAKGNILERFSAQQFPDLHSELNLSSLELGDSALYFCASSPFWTDTEAFFGQGTRLTVV.

The rearrangement uses TRBV7-9 and TRBJ1-6, with 7 bases identical to TRBD1. In germline, CDR1 is SEHNR, CDR2 FQNEAQ (reference sequence). V was clipped by 5 bases and J by 4 bases; unmatched bases: 8. CDR3 length equals 16 residues. The CDR3 DNA is TGTGCCAGCAGCCGGACAGGCGCCTATTATAATTCACCCCTCCACTTT. Amino acids: CASSRTGAYYNSPLHF.

The chain recombines TRBV5-6 with TRBJ2-1; D might be TRBD2 (5 bases). Germline CDR1 reads SGHDT; CDR2 reads YYEEEE. V lost 4 bases and J lost 9, with 11 bases in between. This CDR3 comprises 12 residues. CDR3 DNA: TGTGCCAGCAGCCTGCGGCGGGCTGAGCAGTTCTTC. It encodes CASSLRRAEQFF.

The chain joins TRBV2 to TRBJ1-1; 10 bases align to TRBD1. The CDR3 loop spans 15 amino acids. With 3 bases clipped from V and 6 bases from J, the junction kept 7 bases outside the gene matches. Per the germline V gene, CDR1 is SNHLY and CDR2 is FYNNEI. The CDR3 nucleotides read TGTGCCAGCAGTGATTGGGACAGGGGATGGCCTGAAGCTTTCTTT. Translating it yields CASSDWDRGWPEAFF. Combining the CDR3 with reference TRBV2 and TRBJ1-1 gives the whole variable domain EPEVTQTPSHQVTQMGQEVILRCVPISNHLYFYWYRQILGQKVEFLVSFYNNEISEKSEIFDDQFSVERPDGSNFTLKIRSTKLEDSAMYFCASSDWDRGWPEAFFGQGTRLTVV.

This rearrangement joins TRBV28 to TRBJ2-2; D is perhaps TRBD1 or TRBD2 (6 bases each). V was cut by 7 bases and J by 3 bases, with 15 bases left in between. The CDR3 runs 15 residues. Germline V gene data show CDR1 as MDHEN and CDR2 as SYDVKM. The CDR3 DNA sequence: TGTGCCAGCAATAGGGGGGAGATGGACACCGGGGAGCTGTTTTTT. Translated, it gives CASNRGEMDTGELFF.